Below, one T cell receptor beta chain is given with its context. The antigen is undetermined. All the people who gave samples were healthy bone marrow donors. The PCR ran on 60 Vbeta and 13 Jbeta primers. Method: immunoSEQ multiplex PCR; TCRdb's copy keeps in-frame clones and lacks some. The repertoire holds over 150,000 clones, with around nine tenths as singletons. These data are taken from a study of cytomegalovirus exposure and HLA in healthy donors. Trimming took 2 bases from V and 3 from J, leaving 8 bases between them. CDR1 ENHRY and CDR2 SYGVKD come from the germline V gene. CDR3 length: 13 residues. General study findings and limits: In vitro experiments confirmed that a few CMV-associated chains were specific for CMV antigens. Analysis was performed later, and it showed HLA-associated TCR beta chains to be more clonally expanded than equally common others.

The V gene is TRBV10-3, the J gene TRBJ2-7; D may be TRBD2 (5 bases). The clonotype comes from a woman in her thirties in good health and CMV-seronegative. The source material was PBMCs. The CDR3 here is CAISEGGGYEQYF. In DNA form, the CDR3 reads TGTGCCATCAGTGAGGGTGGAGGCTACGAGCAGTACTTC.